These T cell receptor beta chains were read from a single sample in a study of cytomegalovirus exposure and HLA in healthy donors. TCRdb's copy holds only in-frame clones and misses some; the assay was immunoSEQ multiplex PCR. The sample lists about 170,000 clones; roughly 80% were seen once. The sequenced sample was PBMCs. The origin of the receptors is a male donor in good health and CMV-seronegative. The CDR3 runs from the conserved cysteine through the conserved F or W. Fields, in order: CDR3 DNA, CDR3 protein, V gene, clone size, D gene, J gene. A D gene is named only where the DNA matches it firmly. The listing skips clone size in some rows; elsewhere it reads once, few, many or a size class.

cdr3_nt: TGCAGCGTTGAAGTTCCTGGACAGCAATACACCTTC
cdr3_aa: CSVEVPGQQYTF
v_call: TRBV29-1
clone_size: few
d_call: .
j_call: TRBJ1-2

cdr3_nt: TGTGCCAGCAGGGGGGCAAGCAGAGAGACCCAGTACTTC
cdr3_aa: CASRGASRETQYF
v_call: TRBV7-9
clone_size: once
d_call: .
j_call: TRBJ2-5

cdr3_nt: TGTGCCAGCAGCCGAACCACAGGGGTCACTGAAGCTTTCTTT
cdr3_aa: CASSRTTGVTEAFF
v_call: TRBV9
clone_size: .
d_call: TRBD1
j_call: TRBJ1-1

cdr3_nt: TGTGCCAGCAGTCTTCTCGAGGCTAGCGGGAATGAGCAGTTCTTC
cdr3_aa: CASSLLEASGNEQFF
v_call: TRBV9
clone_size: .
d_call: TRBD2
j_call: TRBJ2-1

cdr3_nt: TGTGCCAGCAGTAGGAGGACAGATACGCAGTATTTT
cdr3_aa: CASSRRTDTQYF
v_call: TRBV13
clone_size: .
d_call: .
j_call: TRBJ2-3

cdr3_nt: TGTGCCAGCAGTGACCCCGCCCGACAGGGGCCGGGTCGGCCCCAGCATTTT
cdr3_aa: CASSDPARQGPGRPQHF
v_call: TRBV6-4
clone_size: .
d_call: TRBD1
j_call: TRBJ1-5

cdr3_nt: TGTGCCAGCCGTCCCAGGGTGACGGAAGGCGAGCAGTACTTC
cdr3_aa: CASRPRVTEGEQYF
v_call: TRBV5-4
clone_size: .
d_call: .
j_call: TRBJ2-7

cdr3_nt: TGTGCCAGCAGCTCCTGGGAGGAGACTAATGAAAAACTGTTTTTT
cdr3_aa: CASSSWEETNEKLFF
v_call: TRBV7-9
clone_size: .
d_call: .
j_call: TRBJ1-4

cdr3_nt: TGTGCCAGCAGCTTTCCCGGGACAAGCCAAGAGACCCAGTACTTC
cdr3_aa: CASSFPGTSQETQYF
v_call: TRBV7-2
clone_size: .
d_call: .
j_call: TRBJ2-5

cdr3_nt: TGTGCCAGCAGCGTAGTATTGAACACCGGGGAGCTGTTTTTT
cdr3_aa: CASSVVLNTGELFF
v_call: TRBV9
clone_size: .
d_call: .
j_call: TRBJ2-2